This T cell receptor (beta chain) comes out of a study of T cells in Graves' hyperthyroidism and ophthalmopathy. As for the study in general: Peripheral blood was acquired at first diagnosis, ahead of any therapy whatsoever.

Authors of the study amplified TCR beta CDR3 regions from RNA transcripts. The HTBI primer set was used in a first-round RT-PCR of the TCR CDR3. Each CDR3 protein gets one entry after TCRdb re-called the multiplex PCR reads with MiXCR. Of about 840,000 distinct CDR3 sequences listed, 38% are singletons. The V end was cut by 6 bases, the J end by 3 bases, with 11 bases between. The CDR3 extends over 13 amino acids. Exclusion criteria comprised uncontrolled infection, other autoimmune disease, pregnancy or lactation. Clinical symptoms, serum thyroxine, TRAb, thyroid ultrasound and orbital computed tomography established diagnosis. Study findings and constraints: Blood samples included most of the expanded thyroid clonotypes exceeding 0.001.

The count of this clonotype is one. The antigen is unknown. This receptor was taken from a young man with Graves' hyperthyroidism. This chain joins TRBV12-3 or TRBV12-4 and TRBJ1-1; D remains ambiguous. Sequenced material: blood. The CDR3 nucleotides read TGTGCCAGCAGACCCCAGATGGACACTGAAGCTTTCTTT. Amino acids: CASRPQMDTEAFF.